This TCR beta chain originates from a study of response to subunit inactivated influenza vaccine. Germline V CDR1 and CDR2: SGHTA, FQGNSA. Trimming stripped 5 bases from V and 3 bases from J, with 7 bases between. CDR3 length equals 12 residues. TCRdb ran MiXCR on the RT-PCR reads and lists one entry per CDR3 protein. The table records about 780,000 distinct CDR3 sequences, less than 20% of them present only once. The chain is built from TRBV7-2 and TRBJ1-1, with D unclear. The origin of this receptor is a man aged 45-65 years who received an inactivated influenza vaccine. The sample consisted of PBMCs from blood, taken less than 6 days after vaccination. The CDR3, as DNA: TGTGCCAGCAGCCCCACCTACACTGAAGCTTTCTTT. Its translation is CASSPTYTEAFF.